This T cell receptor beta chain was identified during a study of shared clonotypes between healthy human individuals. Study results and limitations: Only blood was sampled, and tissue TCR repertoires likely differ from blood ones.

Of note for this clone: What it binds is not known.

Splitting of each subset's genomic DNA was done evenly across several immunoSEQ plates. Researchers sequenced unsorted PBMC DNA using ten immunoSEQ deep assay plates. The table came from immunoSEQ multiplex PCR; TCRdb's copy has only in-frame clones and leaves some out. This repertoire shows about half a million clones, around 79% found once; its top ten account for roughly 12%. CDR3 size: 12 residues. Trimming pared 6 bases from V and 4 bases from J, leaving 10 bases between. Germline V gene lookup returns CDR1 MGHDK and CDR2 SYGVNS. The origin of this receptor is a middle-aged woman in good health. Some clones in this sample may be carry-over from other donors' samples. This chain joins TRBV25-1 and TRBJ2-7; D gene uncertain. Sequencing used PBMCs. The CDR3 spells CASSFSGYEQYF. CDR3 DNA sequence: TGTGCCAGCAGCTTTTCTGGTTACGAGCAGTACTTC.